The 25 T cell receptor beta chains presented below share a single source sample, sequenced in a study of cytomegalovirus exposure and HLA in healthy donors. PCR used 60 Vbeta primers and 13 Jbeta primers. The table came from immunoSEQ multiplex PCR; TCRdb's copy has only in-frame clones and leaves some out. The sample has just over 150,000 clones; 75% to 90% are singletons. The sample consisted of PBMCs. These receptors all come from a woman under 30 in good health and CMV-seronegative.

V usage is TRBV5-4 and J usage is TRBJ2-3; TRBD2 aligns across 8 bases. The germline CDR1 and CDR2 sequences are SGHNT and YYREEE (reference sequence). CDR3 length equals 16 residues. V was clipped by 2 bases and J by 0 bases; unmatched bases: 5. CDR3: CASSFMLAGSTDTQYF. The CDR3 coding sequence is TGTGCCAGCAGCTTTATGTTAGCGGGAAGCACAGATACGCAGTATTTT.

Remarks on this clone: An end of the junction does not agree with germline; a read error may underlie this. The chain combines TRBV7-2 with TRBJ2-1, with 7 bases aligning to TRBD1. Germline CDR1 and CDR2: SGHTA and FQGNSA. The CDR3 runs 13 residues. The CDR3 here is CASSNTGEWPQVF. CDR3 bases: TGTGCCAGCAGCAATACAGGGGAATGGCCGCAGGTCTTC.

The gene calls are TRBV9 and TRBJ2-7, with D possibly TRBD1 on 6 matching bases. The germline V and J ends were trimmed by 0 bases and 2 bases, with 12 bases remaining between them. The CDR3 is made up of 15 amino acids. Per germline, CDR1 SGDLS and CDR2 YYNGEE. CDR3 in amino acids: CASSVGLDRTYEQYF. DNA of the CDR3: TGTGCCAGCAGCGTAGGATTGGACAGAACCTACGAGCAGTACTTC.

On this clone: The junction and the germline gene differ at one end; a read error may be behind it. The chain links TRBV7-9 to TRBJ1-4; perhaps TRBD1 as D (6 bases). The CDR3 consists of 14 residues. CDR1 is SEHNR and CDR2 is FQNEAQ in the germline V gene (reference sequence). DNA for the CDR3: TGTGCCAGCAGTTTAGGACAGATCAATGAAAAACTGTTTTTT. Encoded protein: CASSLGQINEKLFF.

This sequence joins TRBV27 and TRBJ2-3; a possible D gene is TRBD1 (5 bases). The CDR3 sequence is 13 residues long. The V gene's germline CDR1 is MNHEY and CDR2 SMNVEV (reference sequence). Trimming removed 8 bases at V and 5 bases at J, with 14 bases between. CDR3 DNA sequence: TGTGCCAGCTGGGGCCGGACGAGAGATACGCAGTATTTT. Translating it yields CASWGRTRDTQYF.

This chain connects TRBV27 to TRBJ2-1; TRBD1 might be the D (6 bases). The V gene's germline CDR1 is MNHEY and CDR2 SMNVEV (reference sequence). Trimming shortened V by 4 bases and J by 7 bases, and 17 bases separated the two germline ends. The CDR3 is made up of 15 amino acids. The chain's CDR3 is CASSWGQGVRNEQFF. Written as DNA, the CDR3 is TGTGCCAGCAGTTGGGGGCAGGGAGTCAGGAATGAGCAGTTCTTC.

CDR3 nucleotides: TGCGCCAGCAGCTTCCTAGCGGGGGGGCAAGAGACCCAGTACTTC. Translation: CASSFLAGGQETQYF. The V and J genes are TRBV5-1 and TRBJ2-5; 12 bases align to TRBD2. The V gene's germline CDR1 is SGHRS and CDR2 YFSETQ. V trimming: 2 bases; J trimming: 2 bases; junction bases outside the gene matches: 1. CDR3 length: 15 residues.

The chain recombines TRBV28 with TRBJ2-7; TRBD1 agrees at 7 bases. Germline-derived CDR1 and CDR2 are MDHEN and SYDVKM. CDR3 length: 14 amino acids. Trimming removed 6 bases from V and 2 bases from J; junction bases left unmatched: 7. The DNA for the CDR3 is TGTGCCAGCAGCCCGGGACAGATTACCTACGAGCAGTACTTC. This gives the protein CASSPGQITYEQYF.

The CDR3 nucleotides read TGTGCCAGCAGCCAAGATGAGGGGGGGGTGTACAATGAGCAGTTCTTC. It encodes CASSQDEGGVYNEQFF. V gene TRBV4-2 combines with J gene TRBJ2-1; maybe TRBD2 (7 bases). Germline loops: CDR1 LGHNA, CDR2 YNFKEQ. Between the trimmed V and J ends, which lost 0 bases and 4 bases, there was a span of 13 bases. This CDR3 is 16 amino acids long.

The table lists this clone with a count of one. This chain joins TRBV5-5 and TRBJ2-7; 7 bases map to TRBD2. V trimming: 2 bases; J trimming: 3 bases; junction bases outside the gene matches: 5. The CDR3 spans 14 residues. Germline CDR1 is SGHKS and CDR2 is YYEKEE (reference sequence). DNA for the CDR3: TGTGCCAGCAGCTTTGGCGGGGGTAACTACGAGCAGTACTTC. Translating gives CASSFGGGNYEQYF.

This clone occurred a few times. The CDR3 nucleotides are TGTGCCAGCAGCCTAAGCGATGTTGACAATGAGCAGTTCTTC. The encoded protein is CASSLSDVDNEQFF. The chain joins TRBV9 to TRBJ2-1; D is undetermined. The V gene lost 4 bases and the J gene lost 5 bases, with 13 bases spanning the gap. CDR3 length equals 14 residues. Per germline, CDR1 SGDLS and CDR2 YYNGEE.

This clone appeared once. This rearrangement joins TRBV28 to TRBJ1-1, with a weak D call TRBD1 (5 bases). Germline loops: CDR1 MDHEN, CDR2 SYDVKM. This CDR3 spans 12 amino acids. Deletions cut 6 bases from V and 6 bases from J, with 11 bases between. CDR3 loop: CASSLGTSEAFF. For the CDR3, the DNA is TGTGCCAGCAGCCTAGGGACTTCTGAAGCTTTCTTT.

This chain connects TRBV7-2 to TRBJ1-2; 8 bases map to TRBD1. From germline, CDR1 is SGHTA and CDR2 FQGNSA. This CDR3 comprises 15 residues. V lost 5 bases, J lost 6 bases, and 11 bases stayed unmatched. CDR3 coding DNA: TGTGCCAGCAGCCCAGGGACAGGTTTTACAAATGGCTACACCTTC. Its translation is CASSPGTGFTNGYTF.

This clone was detected once. V usage is TRBV11-1 and J usage is TRBJ2-5; 7 bases align to TRBD2. The J call may be faulty, since TRBJ2-7 better matches the DNA end. The CDR3 covers 15 residues. Germline V gives CDR1 SGHAT, CDR2 FQDESV (reference sequence). The CDR3 sequence is CASSLEASGLYEQYF. DNA for the CDR3: TGTGCCAGCAGCTTAGAGGCTAGCGGCCTCTACGAGCAGTACTTC.

The V and J genes are TRBV6-5 and TRBJ1-6; TRBD1 is a possible D gene (5 bases). The CDR3 sequence is 13 residues long. Germline V CDR1 and CDR2: MNHEY, SVGAGI. The V gene lost 5 bases and the J gene lost 7 bases, with 9 bases spanning the gap. CDR3: CASSPGYNSPLHF. The CDR3, as DNA: TGTGCCAGCAGTCCAGGGTACAATTCACCCCTCCACTTT.

The chain joins TRBV7-9 to TRBJ1-1; possibly TRBD1 for D (6 bases). The CDR3 covers 15 residues. V lost 0 bases and J lost 1, with 9 bases in between. Germline CDR1 is SEHNR and CDR2 is FQNEAQ (reference sequence). As DNA, the CDR3 is TGTGCCAGCAGCTTAGCGGACAGACCGAACACTGAAGCTTTCTTT. Amino acids: CASSLADRPNTEAFF.

V is TRBV25-1 and J is TRBJ2-3; 7 bases are shared with TRBD2. Germline trimming cut 4 bases from V and 4 bases from J; bases unmatched to any gene: 5. The CDR3 is made up of 14 amino acids. The germline V gene encodes CDR1 MGHDK and CDR2 SYGVNS. The CDR3, as DNA: TGTGCCAGCAGTGGACGGGGGGACGCAGATACGCAGTATTTT. It translates to CASSGRGDADTQYF. The whole variable domain, filled in from reference TRBV25-1 and TRBJ2-3, reads EADIYQTPRYLVIGTGKKITLECSQTMGHDKMYWYQQDPGMELHLIHYSYGVNSTEKGDLSSESTVSRIRTEHFPLTLESARPSHTSQYLCASSGRGDADTQYFGPGTRLTVL.

This rearrangement joins TRBV14 to TRBJ2-5; 11 nucleotides match TRBD2. The CDR3 has 19 residues. The V segment lost 1 base and the J segment 3 bases; nucleotides outside the gene matches: 13. Germline CDR1 reads SGHDN; CDR2 reads FVKESK. This chain's CDR3 is CASSQGRVGLAEIEETQYF. In nucleotides, the CDR3 is TGTGCCAGCAGCCAAGGCCGGGTGGGACTAGCGGAGATAGAAGAGACCCAGTACTTC.

J is TRBJ2-7 and V is TRBV2; 11 nucleotides align to TRBD2. CDR3 length equals 15 residues. The ends lost 6 bases at V and 1 base at J; junction bases unmatched: 5. Germline CDR1 is SNHLY and CDR2 is FYNNEI. CDR3 bases: TGTGCCAGCAGGGGTACTAGCGGGAGTTCCTACGAGCAGTACTTC. Protein: CASRGTSGSSYEQYF. The entire variable domain, with the rest obtained from reference TRBV2 and TRBJ2-7, is as follows: EPEVTQTPSHQVTQMGQEVILRCVPISNHLYFYWYRQILGQKVEFLVSFYNNEISEKSEIFDDQFSVERPDGSNFTLKIRSTKLEDSAMYFCASRGTSGSSYEQYFGPGTRLTVT.

The chain joins TRBV5-1 to TRBJ2-3; D is perhaps TRBD1 (6 bases). The CDR3 runs 12 residues. The germline V and J ends were trimmed by 4 bases and 5 bases, with 8 bases remaining between them. Per germline, CDR1 SGHRS and CDR2 YFSETQ. CDR3 loop: CASSVTGDTQYF. The CDR3, as DNA: TGCGCCAGCAGCGTGACAGGAGATACGCAGTATTTT.

The CDR3 coding sequence is TGCGGGGTATCGGGACAGCACTATGGCTACACCTTC. Its protein product is CGVSGQHYGYTF. This rearrangement joins TRBV29-1 to TRBJ1-2; 7 nucleotides match TRBD1. The CDR3 is made up of 12 amino acids. Per germline, CDR1 SQVTM and CDR2 ANQGSEA.

The V gene is TRBV15, the J gene TRBJ1-1; D ambiguous. Germline V gives CDR1 LNHNV, CDR2 YYDKDF (reference sequence). V was shortened by 5 bases and J by 3 bases, with 13 bases between the two germline ends. The CDR3 contains 14 residues. Here the CDR3 reads CATSDRLSDTEAFF. For the CDR3, the DNA is TGTGCCACCAGCGATAGATTGTCGGACACTGAAGCTTTCTTT.

The chain recombines TRBV30 with TRBJ2-5; 7 bases fit TRBD1. This CDR3 is 15 amino acids long. J lost 3 bases, V lost 5 bases, and 12 bases had no gene match. Germline V gives CDR1 GTSNPN, CDR2 SVGIG (reference sequence). CDR3 coding DNA: TGTGCCTGGGTTGGGTTGACCACAGGGGAAGAGACCCAGTACTTC. Residues: CAWVGLTTGEETQYF.

The J gene is TRBJ2-7, the V gene TRBV6-5, with 9 nucleotides matching TRBD2. Losses at the gene ends were 6 bases for V and 6 bases for J; bases not matched to a gene: 12. CDR1 MNHEY and CDR2 SVGAGI come from the germline V gene. The CDR3 is 15 amino acids. Here the CDR3 DNA reads TGTGCCAGCAGCTTGGTAGCGGGGGTGATTAGCGAGCAGTACTTC. Translation: CASSLVAGVISEQYF.

The rearrangement joins TRBV27 to TRBJ2-7, with TRBD2 identical over 8 bases. CDR3 length equals 15 residues. Germline CDR1 is MNHEY and CDR2 is SMNVEV (reference sequence). J was trimmed by 0 bases and V by 4 bases; bases with no gene match: 5. CDR3 sequence reads: CASSSILADSYEQYF. DNA of the CDR3: TGTGCCAGCAGTTCTATACTAGCGGACTCCTACGAGCAGTACTTC.